The 14 T cell receptor beta chains listed next were all sequenced from one sample in a study of metastatic and nonmetastatic thyroid tumors. Via MiXCR, TCRdb re-called the PCR reads. Altogether about 20,000 clones are present, around 11% being singletons, with the ten largest covering approximately 8%. The entire patient cohort was treatment-naive prior to thyroid surgery. Sequencing input: blood. Receptors originate from a female donor with papillary thyroid cancer or a benign thyroid nodule (not recorded which). Some clones in this sample may be carry-over from other donors' samples.

This clone was seen repeatedly, ten times or more. The gene calls are TRBV25-1 and TRBJ2-7; no definite D call. The CDR3 sequence is 15 residues long. CDR1 and CDR2 from the germline V gene are MGHDK and SYGVNS. V was pared by 7 bases and J by 0 bases, with 16 bases between. The CDR3 loop reads CASTDSTYSSYEQYF. The CDR3 DNA follows: TGTGCCAGCACCGACTCAACTTATAGCTCCTACGAGCAGTACTTC.

This clone was picked up many times. This clone may be a read error of a much larger clone one base away. Other nucleotide sequences in the sample specify the same CDR3. The DNA of the CDR3 is TGTGCCAGCAGTCCCCCTGAGTACAATGAGCAGTTCTTC. As protein: CASSPPEYNEQFF. The rearrangement links TRBV28 to TRBJ2-1; unclear D gene. CDR1 and CDR2 (germline): MDHEN, SYDVKM. The CDR3 is 13 residues long. V was pared by 5 bases and J by 4 bases, with 9 bases between.

Many counts were recorded for this clone. The same CDR3 is also encoded by other DNA sequences in this sample. The J gene is TRBJ2-4, the V gene TRBV6-4, with TRBD2 identical over 7 bases. V gave up 3 bases and J gave up 2 bases; unmatched junction bases: 25. The CDR3 runs to 22 residues. The germline V gene encodes CDR1 MRHNA and CDR2 SNTAGT. The CDR3 is CASSDSSPPNILWGGTKNIQYF. In DNA form, the CDR3 reads TGTGCCAGCAGTGATTCGAGTCCCCCCAACATTTTGTGGGGGGGTACCAAAAACATTCAGTACTTC.

This clone was seen at least ten times. CDR3 coding DNA: TGTGCCAGCACCGATCGAGGACACTACTACGAGCAGTACTTC. Its translation is CASTDRGHYYEQYF. The chain recombines TRBV6-1 with TRBJ2-7; D is possibly TRBD1 (5 bases). The V end was cut by 7 bases, the J end by 3 bases, with 16 bases between. In germline, CDR1 is MNHNS, CDR2 SASEGT. The CDR3 is 14 residues long.

At least ten counts were recorded for this clone. V and J are TRBV7-2 and TRBJ2-5; maybe TRBD1 (5 bases). This CDR3 is 14 amino acids long. The germline V and J ends were trimmed by 5 bases and 5 bases, with 15 bases remaining between them. Per the germline V gene, CDR1 is SGHTA and CDR2 is FQGNSA. The chain's CDR3 is CASSNRRAGETQYF. For the CDR3, the DNA is TGTGCCAGCAGCAACCGCAGGGCCGGGGAGACCCAGTACTTC.

This clone was seen ten or more times. The sample contains more than one DNA sequence encoding this CDR3. The chain combines TRBV4-1 with TRBJ1-2; 9 nucleotides agree with TRBD1. After removal of 4 bases from V and 7 bases from J, the junction contained 7 bases not matched to a gene. CDR1 is MGHRA, CDR2 YSYEKL, per germline. The CDR3 consists of 14 residues. The CDR3 here is CASSLGTGSVGYTF. The CDR3 DNA reads TGCGCCAGCAGCCTAGGGACAGGGTCGGTTGGCTACACCTTC.

This clone was found many times. The chain carries TRBV5-1 and TRBJ1-3; no definite D call. Trimming took off 0 bases at V and 0 bases at J, with 4 bases between the two ends. The germline V gene has CDR1 SGHRS and CDR2 YFSETQ. This CDR3 is built from 14 residues. The chain's CDR3 is CASSLDVSGNTIYF. CDR3 nucleotide sequence: TGCGCCAGCAGCTTGGACGTCTCTGGAAACACCATATATTTT.

This clone has a handful of counts. V and J are TRBV19 and TRBJ2-2; TRBD2 is a possible D gene (5 bases). The CDR3 has 14 residues. Germline V lookup: CDR1 LNHDA, CDR2 SQIVND (reference sequence). V was cut by 3 bases and J by 4 bases, with 9 bases left in between. This chain's CDR3 is CASSMFEGTGELFF. CDR3 sequence (DNA): TGTGCCAGTAGTATGTTTGAGGGCACCGGGGAGCTGTTTTTT. The entire variable domain, with the rest obtained from reference TRBV19 and TRBJ2-2, is as follows: DGGITQSPKYLFRKEGQNVTLSCEQNLNHDAMYWYRQDPGQGLRLIYYSQIVNDFQKGDIAEGYSVSREKKESFPLTVTSAQKNPTAFYLCASSMFEGTGELFFGEGSRLTVL.

This clone was seen more than once but under ten times. J is TRBJ2-3 and V is TRBV6-4; D might be TRBD1 (6 bases). The CDR3 length is 14 residues. V was shortened by 4 bases and J by 2 bases, with 10 bases between the two germline ends. In germline, CDR1 is MRHNA, CDR2 SNTAGT. The DNA of the CDR3 is TGTGCCAGCAGTGTTTACAGGGACACAGATACGCAGTATTTT. It encodes CASSVYRDTDTQYF.

This clone appeared many times. This chain uses TRBV29-1 with TRBJ1-5, with D unresolved. Germline V CDR1 and CDR2: SQVTM, ANQGSEA. The CDR3 spans 14 residues. Trimming removed 8 bases at V and 3 bases at J, with 17 bases between. The CDR3 DNA is TGCAGCAGTCTTTGTGACAACGTCAATCAGCCCCAGCATTTT. The encoded protein is CSSLCDNVNQPQHF.

This clone appeared many times. CDR3 DNA: TGCAGTGCTAGAGAGACTAGCGGGAGTTCAGATACGCAGTATTTT. It encodes CSARETSGSSDTQYF. The chain employs TRBV20-1 and TRBJ2-3; 12 bases agree with TRBD2. From germline, CDR1 is DFQATT and CDR2 SNEGSKA (reference sequence). Trimming at V came to 0 bases and at J to 4 bases, leaving 2 bases not matched to a gene. The CDR3 is 15 residues long.

This clone is medium-sized within its sample. This chain uses TRBV27 with TRBJ2-1; D might be TRBD1 or TRBD2, each matching 5 bases. Trimming took off 0 bases at V and 7 bases at J, with 16 bases between the two ends. The germline V gene has CDR1 MNHEY and CDR2 SMNVEV (reference sequence). This CDR3 contains 16 residues. This CDR3 reads CASSLSIWGRGNEQFF. The CDR3, as DNA: TGTGCCAGCAGTTTATCGATCTGGGGGAGAGGAAATGAGCAGTTCTTC.

This clone is judged medium-sized (0.01 to 0.1%). The J gene is TRBJ2-7, the V gene TRBV6-2 or TRBV6-3; weak D call: TRBD1 (6 bases). V lost 7 bases and J lost 0, with 13 bases in between. CDR1 MNHEY and CDR2 SVGEGT come from the germline V gene. This CDR3 spans 14 amino acids. In DNA, the CDR3 is TGTGCCAGCACTATTGGACAGTACTCCTACGAGCAGTACTTC. As protein: CASTIGQYSYEQYF.

In its sample, this clone is medium-sized. This rearrangement joins TRBV27 to TRBJ2-7; possible D gene TRBD2, 6 bases. Germline V gene sequence: CDR1 MNHEY, CDR2 SMNVEV (reference sequence). The CDR3 runs to 13 residues. The germline V and J ends were trimmed by 3 bases and 3 bases, with 9 bases remaining between them. CDR3 residues: CASSFGGSYEQYF. For the CDR3, the DNA is TGTGCCAGCAGTTTCGGGGGAAGCTACGAGCAGTACTTC.